The 3 T cell receptor beta chains below come from one sample, sequenced in a study of early T cells in non-severe SARS-CoV-2 infection. In TCRdb, the 5' RACE reads were re-called with MiXCR into one record per CDR3 protein. The sample includes roughly 32,000 distinct CDR3 sequences, 9% of them seen just once. Sample: whole blood. These receptors all stem from an adult who was a healthcare worker with PCR-confirmed SARS-CoV-2 infection or an uninfected control (not recorded which).

This clonotype came up a few times. The genes are TRBV6-6 and TRBJ1-4; D is unresolved. Trimming stripped 5 bases from V and 8 bases from J, with 9 bases between. The CDR3 has 12 residues. Germline V gene lookup returns CDR1 MNHNY and CDR2 SVGAGI (reference sequence). As DNA, the CDR3 is TGTGCCAGCAGTACGCCGGGAGAAAAACTGTTTTTT. This gives the protein CASSTPGEKLFF.

This clonotype was detected a few times. The J gene is TRBJ1-5, the V gene TRBV7-3, with D perhaps TRBD1 (5 bases). V lost 5 bases and J lost 4, with 9 bases in between. The germline V gene encodes CDR1 SGHTA and CDR2 FQGTGA. The CDR3 is 13 amino acids. The CDR3 DNA follows: TGTGCCAGCAGCCGGGGGGTTAATCAGCCCCAGCATTTT. Its protein product is CASSRGVNQPQHF. The whole variable domain, filled in from reference TRBV7-3 and TRBJ1-5, reads GAGVSQTPSNKVTEKGKYVELRCDPISGHTALYWYRQSLGQGPEFLIYFQGTGAADDSGLPNDRFFAVRPEGSVSTLKIQRTERGDSAVYLCASSRGVNQPQHFGDGTRLSIL.

The chain joins TRBV25-1 to TRBJ1-4; 7 nucleotides align to TRBD1. Per germline, CDR1 MGHDK and CDR2 SYGVNS. This CDR3 has 13 amino acids. V was clipped by 6 bases and J by 12 bases; unmatched bases: 10. CDR3: CASSIGGSQELFF. The CDR3 coding sequence is TGTGCCAGCAGCATAGGGGGCTCCCAGGAACTGTTTTTT.